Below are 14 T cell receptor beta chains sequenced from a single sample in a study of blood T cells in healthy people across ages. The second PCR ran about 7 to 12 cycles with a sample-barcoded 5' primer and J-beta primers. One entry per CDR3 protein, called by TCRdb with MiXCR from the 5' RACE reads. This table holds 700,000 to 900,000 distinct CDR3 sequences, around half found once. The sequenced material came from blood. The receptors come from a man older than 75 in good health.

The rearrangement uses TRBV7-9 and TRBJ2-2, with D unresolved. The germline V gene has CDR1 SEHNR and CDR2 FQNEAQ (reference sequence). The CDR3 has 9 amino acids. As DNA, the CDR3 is TGTGTCGGGACCGGGGAGCTGTTTTTT. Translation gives CVGTGELFF. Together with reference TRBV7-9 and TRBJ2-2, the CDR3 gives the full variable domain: DTGVSQNPRHKITKRGQNVTFRCDPISEHNRLYWYRQTLGQGPEFLTYFQNEAQLEKSRLLSDRFSAERPKGSFSTLEIQRTEQGDSAMYLCVGTGELFFGEGSRLTVL.

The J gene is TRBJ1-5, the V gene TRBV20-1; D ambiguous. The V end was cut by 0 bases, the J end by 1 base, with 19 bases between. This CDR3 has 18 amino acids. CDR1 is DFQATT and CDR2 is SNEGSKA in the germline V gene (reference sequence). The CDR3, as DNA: TGCAGTGCTAGAGATGATGGGCGGGCCGGTTGGAGCAATCAGCCCCAGCATTTT. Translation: CSARDDGRAGWSNQPQHF.

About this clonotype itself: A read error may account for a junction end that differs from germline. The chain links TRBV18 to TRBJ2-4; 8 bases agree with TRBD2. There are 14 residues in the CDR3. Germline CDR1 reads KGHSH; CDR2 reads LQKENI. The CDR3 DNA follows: TGTGTCAGCTCAGGGCTAGCGGGCGCCTTGGAGCAGTACTTT. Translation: CVSSGLAGALEQYF. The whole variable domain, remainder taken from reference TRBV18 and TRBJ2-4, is NAGVMQNPRHLVRRRGQEARLRCSPMKGHSHVYWYRQLPEEGLKFMVYLQKENIIDESGMPKERFSAEFPKEGPSILRIQQVVRGDSAAYFCVSSGLAGALEQYFGAGTRLSVL.

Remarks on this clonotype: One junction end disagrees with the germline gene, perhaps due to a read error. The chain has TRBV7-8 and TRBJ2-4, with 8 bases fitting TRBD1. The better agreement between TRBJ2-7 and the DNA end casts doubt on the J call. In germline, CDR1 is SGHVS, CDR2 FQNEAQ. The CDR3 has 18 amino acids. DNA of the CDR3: TGTGCCAGCAGCTTTAGCGTAGGGACAGGAACGAGCTCCTGCGAGCAGTACTTC. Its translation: CASSFSVGTGTSSCEQYF.

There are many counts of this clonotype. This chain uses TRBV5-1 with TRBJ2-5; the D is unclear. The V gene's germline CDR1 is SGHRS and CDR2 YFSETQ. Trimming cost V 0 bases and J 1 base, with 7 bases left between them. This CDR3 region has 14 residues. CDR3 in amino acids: CASSLDVGQETQYF. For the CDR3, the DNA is TGCGCCAGCAGCTTGGATGTAGGCCAAGAGACCCAGTACTTC.

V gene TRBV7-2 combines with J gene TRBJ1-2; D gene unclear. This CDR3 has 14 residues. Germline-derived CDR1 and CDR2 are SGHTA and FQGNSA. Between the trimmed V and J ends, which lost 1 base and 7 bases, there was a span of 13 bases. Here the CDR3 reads CASSLGGGSVGYTF. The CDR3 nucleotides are TGTGCCAGCAGCTTAGGGGGTGGGAGCGTTGGCTACACCTTC.

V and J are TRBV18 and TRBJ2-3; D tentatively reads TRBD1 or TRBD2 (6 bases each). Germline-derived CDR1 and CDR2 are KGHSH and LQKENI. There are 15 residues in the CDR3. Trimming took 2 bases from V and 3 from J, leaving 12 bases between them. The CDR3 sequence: CASSPKQGGTDTQYF. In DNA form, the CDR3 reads TGTGCCAGCTCACCAAAACAGGGAGGAACAGATACGCAGTATTTT.

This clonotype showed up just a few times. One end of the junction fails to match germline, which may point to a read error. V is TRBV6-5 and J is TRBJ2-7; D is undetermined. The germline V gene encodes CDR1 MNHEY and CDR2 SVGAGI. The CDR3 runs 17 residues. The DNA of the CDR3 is TGTGCCAGCAGTCACTCGACGGCCCAGGCCAATCTCTACGAGCAGTACTTC. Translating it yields CASSHSTAQANLYEQYF.

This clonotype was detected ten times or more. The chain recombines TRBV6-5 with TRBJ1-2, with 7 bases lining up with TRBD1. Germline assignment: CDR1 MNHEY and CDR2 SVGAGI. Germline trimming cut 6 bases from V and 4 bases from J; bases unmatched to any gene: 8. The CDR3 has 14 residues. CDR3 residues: CASSLGTAAYGYTF. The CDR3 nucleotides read TGTGCCAGCAGCCTCGGGACAGCCGCCTATGGCTACACCTTC.

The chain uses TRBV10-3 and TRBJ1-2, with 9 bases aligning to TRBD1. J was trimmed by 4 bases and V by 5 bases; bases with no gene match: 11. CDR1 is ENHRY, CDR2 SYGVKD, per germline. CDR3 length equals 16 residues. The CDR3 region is CAISISDPGQGYGYTF. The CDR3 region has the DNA TGTGCCATCAGTATCTCTGATCCGGGACAGGGCTATGGCTACACCTTC.

The CDR3 spells CASSFGGDNYGYTF. The CDR3 nucleotides read TGTGCCAGCAGTTTTGGAGGGGATAACTATGGCTACACCTTC. The genes are TRBV27 and TRBJ1-2, with D maybe TRBD1 (5 bases). The ends were cut back, 3 bases at V and 1 base at J, with 9 bases in the middle. The CDR3 runs 14 residues. Germline loops: CDR1 MNHEY, CDR2 SMNVEV (reference sequence).

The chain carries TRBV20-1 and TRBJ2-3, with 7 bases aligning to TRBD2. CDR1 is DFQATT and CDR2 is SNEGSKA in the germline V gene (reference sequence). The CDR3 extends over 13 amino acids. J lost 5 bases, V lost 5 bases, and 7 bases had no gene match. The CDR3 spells CSARTSGGDTQYF. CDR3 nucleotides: TGCAGTGCTCGAACATCGGGGGGAGATACGCAGTATTTT.

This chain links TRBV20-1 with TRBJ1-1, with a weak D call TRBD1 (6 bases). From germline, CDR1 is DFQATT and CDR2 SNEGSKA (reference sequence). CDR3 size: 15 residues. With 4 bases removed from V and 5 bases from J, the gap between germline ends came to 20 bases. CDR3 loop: CSATPGHPTGTEAFF. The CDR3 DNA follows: TGCAGTGCTACACCGGGACATCCCACTGGGACTGAAGCTTTCTTT.

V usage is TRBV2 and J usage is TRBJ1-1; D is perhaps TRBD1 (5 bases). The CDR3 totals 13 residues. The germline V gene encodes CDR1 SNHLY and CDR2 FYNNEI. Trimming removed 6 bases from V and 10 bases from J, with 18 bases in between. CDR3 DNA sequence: TGTGCCAGCAGGGGGGACGGTCAGGCGGGAGCTTTCTTT. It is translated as CASRGDGQAGAFF.